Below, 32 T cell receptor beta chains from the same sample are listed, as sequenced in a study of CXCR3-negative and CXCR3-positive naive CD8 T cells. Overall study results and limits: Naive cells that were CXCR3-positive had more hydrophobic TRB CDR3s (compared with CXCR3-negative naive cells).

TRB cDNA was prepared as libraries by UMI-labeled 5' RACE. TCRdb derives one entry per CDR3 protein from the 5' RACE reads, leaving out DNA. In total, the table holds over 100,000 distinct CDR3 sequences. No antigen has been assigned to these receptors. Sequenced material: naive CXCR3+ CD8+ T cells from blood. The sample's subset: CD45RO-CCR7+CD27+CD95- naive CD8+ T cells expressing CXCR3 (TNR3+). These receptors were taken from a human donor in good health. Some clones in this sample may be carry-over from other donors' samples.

This CDR3 reads CASSQDLAYNEQFF. The chain couples TRBV4-3 to TRBJ2-1. Looked up from germline, CDR1 is LGHNA and CDR2 is YSLEER. The CDR3 is 14 residues long.

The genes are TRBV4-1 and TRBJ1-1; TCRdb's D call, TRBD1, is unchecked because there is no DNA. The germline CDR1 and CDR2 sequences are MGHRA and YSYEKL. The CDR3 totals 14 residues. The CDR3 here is CASSQGAANTEAFF.

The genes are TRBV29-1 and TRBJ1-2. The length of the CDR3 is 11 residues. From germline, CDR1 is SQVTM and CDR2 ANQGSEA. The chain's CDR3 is CSVEANYGYTF.

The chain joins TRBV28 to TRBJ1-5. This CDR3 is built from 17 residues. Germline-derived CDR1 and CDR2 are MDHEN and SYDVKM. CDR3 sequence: CASSLYGGRYSNQPQHF.

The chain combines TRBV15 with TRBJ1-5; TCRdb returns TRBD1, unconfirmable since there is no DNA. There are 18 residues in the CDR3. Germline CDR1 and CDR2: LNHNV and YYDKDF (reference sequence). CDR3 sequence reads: CATSREKRTGQTGEPQHF. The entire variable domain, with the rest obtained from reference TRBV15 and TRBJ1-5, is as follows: DAMVIQNPRYQVTQFGKPVTLSCSQTLNHNVMYWYQQKSSQAPKLLFHYYDKDFNNEADTPDNFQSRRPNTSFCFLDIRSPGLGDTAMYLCATSREKRTGQTGEPQHFGDGTRLSIL.

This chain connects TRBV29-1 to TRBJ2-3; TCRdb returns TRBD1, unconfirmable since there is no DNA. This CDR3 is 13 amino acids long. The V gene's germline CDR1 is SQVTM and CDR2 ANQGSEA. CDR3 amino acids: CSVPGGSTDTQYF.

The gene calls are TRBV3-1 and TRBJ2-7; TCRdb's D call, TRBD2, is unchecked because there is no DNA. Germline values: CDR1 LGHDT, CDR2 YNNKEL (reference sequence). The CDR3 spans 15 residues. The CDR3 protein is CASSPSGVGFYEQYF.

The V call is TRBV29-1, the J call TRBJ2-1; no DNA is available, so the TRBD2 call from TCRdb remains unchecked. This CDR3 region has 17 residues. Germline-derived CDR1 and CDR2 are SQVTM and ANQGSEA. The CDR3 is CSVGGLLAQAIYNEQFF.

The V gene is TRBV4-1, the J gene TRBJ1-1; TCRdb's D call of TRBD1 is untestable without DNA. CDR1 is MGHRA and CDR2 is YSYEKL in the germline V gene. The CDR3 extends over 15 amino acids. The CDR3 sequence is CASRRRTDRRTEAFF.

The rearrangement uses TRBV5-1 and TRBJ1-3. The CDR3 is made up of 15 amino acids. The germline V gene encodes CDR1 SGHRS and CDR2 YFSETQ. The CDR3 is CASSWDAPAGNTIYF. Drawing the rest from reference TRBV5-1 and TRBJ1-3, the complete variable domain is KAGVTQTPRYLIKTRGQQVTLSCSPISGHRSVSWYQQTPGQGLQFLFEYFSETQRNKGNFPGRFSGRQFSNSRSEMNVSTLELGDSALYLCASSWDAPAGNTIYFGEGSWLTVV.

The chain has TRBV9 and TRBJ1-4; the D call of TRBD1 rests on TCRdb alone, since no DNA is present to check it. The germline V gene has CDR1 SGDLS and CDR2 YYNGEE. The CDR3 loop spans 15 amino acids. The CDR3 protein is CASSETGLTNEKLFF.

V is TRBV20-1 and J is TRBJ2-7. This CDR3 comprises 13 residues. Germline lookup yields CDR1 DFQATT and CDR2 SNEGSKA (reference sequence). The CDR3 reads CSARDPLTYEQYF.

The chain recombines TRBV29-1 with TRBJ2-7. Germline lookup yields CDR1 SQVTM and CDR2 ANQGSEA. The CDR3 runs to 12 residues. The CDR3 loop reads CSVVKGSYEQYF.

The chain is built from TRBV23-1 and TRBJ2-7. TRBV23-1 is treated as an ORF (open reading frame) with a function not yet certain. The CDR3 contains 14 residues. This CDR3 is CASSQSRHNYEQYF.

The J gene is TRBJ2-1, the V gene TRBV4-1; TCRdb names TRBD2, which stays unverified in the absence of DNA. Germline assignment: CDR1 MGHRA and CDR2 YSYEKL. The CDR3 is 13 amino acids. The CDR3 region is CASSRIIAGEQFF.

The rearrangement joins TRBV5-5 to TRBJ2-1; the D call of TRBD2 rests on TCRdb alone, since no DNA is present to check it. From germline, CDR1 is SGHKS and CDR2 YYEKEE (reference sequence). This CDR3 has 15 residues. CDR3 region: CASSVSGGAGYEQFF.

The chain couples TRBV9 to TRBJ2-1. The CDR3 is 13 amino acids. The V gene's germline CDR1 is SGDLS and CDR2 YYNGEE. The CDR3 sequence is CASTGLGFKEQFF.

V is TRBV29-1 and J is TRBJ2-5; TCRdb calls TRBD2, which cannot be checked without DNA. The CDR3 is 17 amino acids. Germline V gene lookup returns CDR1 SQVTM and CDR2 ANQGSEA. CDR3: CSAAPGLAGTRRETQYF.

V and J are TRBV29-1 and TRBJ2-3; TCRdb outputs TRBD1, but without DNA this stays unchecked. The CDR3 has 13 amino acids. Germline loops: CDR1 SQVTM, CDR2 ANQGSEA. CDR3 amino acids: CSAPDTNTDTQYF.

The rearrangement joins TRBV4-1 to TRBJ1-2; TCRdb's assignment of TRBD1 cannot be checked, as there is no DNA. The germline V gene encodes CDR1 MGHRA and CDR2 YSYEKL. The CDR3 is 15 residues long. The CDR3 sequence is CASSREDSILYGYTF.

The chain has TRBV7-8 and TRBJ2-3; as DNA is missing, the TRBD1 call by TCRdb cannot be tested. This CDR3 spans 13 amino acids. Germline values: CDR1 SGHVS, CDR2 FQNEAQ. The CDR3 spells CASTIWGADTQYF.

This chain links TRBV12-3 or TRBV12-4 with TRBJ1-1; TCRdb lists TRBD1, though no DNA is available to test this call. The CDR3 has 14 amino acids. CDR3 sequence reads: CASSLGTGGTEAFF.

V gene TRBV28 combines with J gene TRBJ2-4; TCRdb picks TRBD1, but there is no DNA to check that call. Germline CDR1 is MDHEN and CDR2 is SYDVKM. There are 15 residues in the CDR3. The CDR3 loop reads CASSLRGPNKHIQYF.

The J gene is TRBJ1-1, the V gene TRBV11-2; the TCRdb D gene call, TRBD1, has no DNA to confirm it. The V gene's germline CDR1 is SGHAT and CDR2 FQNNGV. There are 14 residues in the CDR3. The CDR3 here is CASSLQGVNTEAFF.

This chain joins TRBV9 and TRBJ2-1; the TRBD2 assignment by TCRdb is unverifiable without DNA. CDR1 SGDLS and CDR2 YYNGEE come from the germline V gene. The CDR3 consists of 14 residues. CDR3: CASMAGGPKNEPFF.

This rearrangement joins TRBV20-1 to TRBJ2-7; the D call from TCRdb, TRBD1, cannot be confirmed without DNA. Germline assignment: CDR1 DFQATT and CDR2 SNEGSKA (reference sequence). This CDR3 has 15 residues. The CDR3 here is CSATRADSGTYEQYF.

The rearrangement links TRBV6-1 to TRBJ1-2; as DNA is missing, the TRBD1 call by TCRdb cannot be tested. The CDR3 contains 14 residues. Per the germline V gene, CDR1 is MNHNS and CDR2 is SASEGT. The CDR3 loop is CASSDLDRVSGYTF.

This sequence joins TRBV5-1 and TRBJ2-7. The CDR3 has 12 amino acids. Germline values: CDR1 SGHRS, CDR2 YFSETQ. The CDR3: CASSQYGNEQYF.

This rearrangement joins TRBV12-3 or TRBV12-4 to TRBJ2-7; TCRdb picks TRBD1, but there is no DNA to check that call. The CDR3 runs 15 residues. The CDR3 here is CASSPDGTGNYEQYF.

This chain's CDR3 is CASSGPSGLSYNEQFF. J is TRBJ2-1 and V is TRBV7-9; TCRdb designates TRBD2, a call that cannot be tested without DNA. There are 16 residues in the CDR3. Germline V gene sequence: CDR1 SEHNR, CDR2 FQNEAQ (reference sequence).

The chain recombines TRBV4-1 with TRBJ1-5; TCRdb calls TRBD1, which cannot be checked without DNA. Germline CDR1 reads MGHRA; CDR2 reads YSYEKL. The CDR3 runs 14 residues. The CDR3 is CASSIDRTNQPQHF.

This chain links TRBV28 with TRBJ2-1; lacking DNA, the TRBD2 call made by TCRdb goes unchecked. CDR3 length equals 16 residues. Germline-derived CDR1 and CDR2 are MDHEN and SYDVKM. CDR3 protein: CASSSTGTSVYNEQFF. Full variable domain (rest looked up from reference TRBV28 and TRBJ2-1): DVKVTQSSRYLVKRTGEKVFLECVQDMDHENMFWYRQDPGLGLRLIYFSYDVKMKEKGDIPEGYSVSREKKERFSLILESASTNQTSMYLCASSSTGTSVYNEQFFGPGTRLTVL.